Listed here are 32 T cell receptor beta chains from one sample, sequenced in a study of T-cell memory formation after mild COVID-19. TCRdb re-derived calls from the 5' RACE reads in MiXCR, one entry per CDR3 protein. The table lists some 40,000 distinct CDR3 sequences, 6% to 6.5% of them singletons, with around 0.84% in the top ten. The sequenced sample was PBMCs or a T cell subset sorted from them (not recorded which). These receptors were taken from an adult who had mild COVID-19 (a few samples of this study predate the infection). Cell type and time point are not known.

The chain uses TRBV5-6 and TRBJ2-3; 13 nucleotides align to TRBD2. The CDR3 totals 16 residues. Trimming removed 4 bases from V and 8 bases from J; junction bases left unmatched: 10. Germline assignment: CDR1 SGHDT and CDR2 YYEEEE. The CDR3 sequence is CASSPRTSGGVGTQYF. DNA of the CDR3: TGTGCCAGCAGCCCCCGGACTAGCGGGGGAGTTGGTACGCAGTATTTT.

Here the CDR3 reads CATHPTAGIRKLFF. In nucleotides, the CDR3 is TGTGCCACTCATCCCACGGCAGGTATTCGTAAACTGTTTTTT. The chain joins TRBV15 to TRBJ1-4; no definite D call. Germline values: CDR1 LNHNV, CDR2 YYDKDF (reference sequence). This CDR3 is built from 14 residues. V was trimmed by 9 bases and J by 11 bases, leaving 22 bases between them. Combining the CDR3 with reference TRBV15 and TRBJ1-4 gives the whole variable domain DAMVIQNPRYQVTQFGKPVTLSCSQTLNHNVMYWYQQKSSQAPKLLFHYYDKDFNNEADTPDNFQSRRPNTSFCFLDIRSPGLGDTAMYLCATHPTAGIRKLFFGSGTQLSVL.

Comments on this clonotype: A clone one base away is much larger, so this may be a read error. CDR3 nucleotide sequence: TGCGCCAGCAGGCCGTCTCCGGGACAATTATATGGCTACACCTTC. Translating gives CASRPSPGQLYGYTF. V gene TRBV5-1 combines with J gene TRBJ1-2; D may be TRBD1 (6 bases). Trimming removed 5 bases from V and 5 bases from J, with 19 bases in between. Germline assignment: CDR1 SGHRS and CDR2 YFSETQ. This CDR3 is 15 amino acids long.

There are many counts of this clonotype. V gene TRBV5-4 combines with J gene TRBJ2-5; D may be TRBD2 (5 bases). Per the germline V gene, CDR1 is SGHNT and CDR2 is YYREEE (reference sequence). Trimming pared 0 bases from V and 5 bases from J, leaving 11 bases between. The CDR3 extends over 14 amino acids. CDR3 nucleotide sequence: TGTGCCAGCAGCTTGGTTGGGCCGGGGGAGACCCAGTACTTC. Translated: CASSLVGPGETQYF.

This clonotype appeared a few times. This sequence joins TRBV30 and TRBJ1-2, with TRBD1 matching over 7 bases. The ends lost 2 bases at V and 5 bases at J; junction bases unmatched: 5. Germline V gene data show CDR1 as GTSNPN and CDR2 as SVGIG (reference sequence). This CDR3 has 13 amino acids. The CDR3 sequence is CAWSRDRPYGYTF. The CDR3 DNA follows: TGTGCCTGGAGTAGGGACAGACCATATGGCTACACCTTC. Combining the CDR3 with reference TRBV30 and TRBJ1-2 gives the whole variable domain SQTIHQWPATLVQPVGSPLSLECTVEGTSNPNLYWYRQAAGRGLQLLFYSVGIGQISSEVPQNLSASRPQDRQFILSSKKLLLSDSGFYLCAWSRDRPYGYTFGSGTRLTVV.

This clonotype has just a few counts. The CDR3 loop is CATSDPTSGTQETQYF. The CDR3 nucleotides read TGTGCCACCAGTGACCCGACTAGCGGGACCCAAGAGACCCAGTACTTC. This chain uses TRBV24-1 with TRBJ2-5, with TRBD2 matching 11 bases. Germline values: CDR1 KGHDR, CDR2 SFDVKD. The CDR3 runs to 16 residues. With V trimmed by 4 bases and J by 1 base, 4 bases remained unmatched.

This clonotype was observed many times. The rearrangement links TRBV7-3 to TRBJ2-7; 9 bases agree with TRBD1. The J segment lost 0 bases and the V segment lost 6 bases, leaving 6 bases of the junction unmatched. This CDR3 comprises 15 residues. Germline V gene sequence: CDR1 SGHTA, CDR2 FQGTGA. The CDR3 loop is CASRKSGQGSYEQYF. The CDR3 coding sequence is TGTGCCAGCAGGAAATCGGGACAGGGCTCCTACGAGCAGTACTTC. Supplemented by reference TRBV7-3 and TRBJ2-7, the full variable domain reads GAGVSQTPSNKVTEKGKYVELRCDPISGHTALYWYRQSLGQGPEFLIYFQGTGAADDSGLPNDRFFAVRPEGSVSTLKIQRTERGDSAVYLCASRKSGQGSYEQYFGPGTRLTVT.

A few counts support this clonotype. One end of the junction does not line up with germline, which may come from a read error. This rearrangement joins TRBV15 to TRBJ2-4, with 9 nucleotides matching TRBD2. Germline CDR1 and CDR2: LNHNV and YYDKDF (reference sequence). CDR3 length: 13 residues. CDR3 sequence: CATSTPERGDSGF. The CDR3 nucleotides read TGTGCCACCAGCACTCCTGAGCGGGGGGACTCTGGCTTC.

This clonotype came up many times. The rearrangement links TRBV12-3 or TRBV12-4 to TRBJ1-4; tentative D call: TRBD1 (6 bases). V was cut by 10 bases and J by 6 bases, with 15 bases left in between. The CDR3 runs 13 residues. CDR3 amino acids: CATAKGEDEKLFF. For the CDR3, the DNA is TGTGCCACCGCTAAGGGGGAGGATGAAAAACTGTTTTTT.

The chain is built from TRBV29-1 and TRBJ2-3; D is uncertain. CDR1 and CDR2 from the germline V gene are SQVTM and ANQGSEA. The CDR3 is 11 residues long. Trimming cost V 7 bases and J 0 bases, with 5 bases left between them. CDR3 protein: CSARSTDTQYF. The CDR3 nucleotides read TGCAGCGCCCGTAGCACAGATACGCAGTATTTT.

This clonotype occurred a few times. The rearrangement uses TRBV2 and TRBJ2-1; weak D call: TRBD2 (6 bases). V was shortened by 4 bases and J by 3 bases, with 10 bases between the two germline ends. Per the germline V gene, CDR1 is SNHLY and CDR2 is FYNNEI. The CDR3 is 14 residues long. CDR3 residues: CASSGGVGYNEQFF. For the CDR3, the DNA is TGTGCCAGCAGTGGGGGGGTTGGCTACAATGAGCAGTTCTTC.

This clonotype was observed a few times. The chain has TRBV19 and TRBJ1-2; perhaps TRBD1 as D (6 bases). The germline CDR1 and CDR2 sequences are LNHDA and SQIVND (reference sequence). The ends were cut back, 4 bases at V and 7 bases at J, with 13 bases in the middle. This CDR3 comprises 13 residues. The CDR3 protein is CASSTGHRAGYTF. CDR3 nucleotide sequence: TGTGCCAGTAGTACGGGTCACAGGGCTGGCTACACCTTC.

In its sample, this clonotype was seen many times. In DNA, the CDR3 is TGTGCCAGCAGCCAAGACATTTCCTACGAGCAGTACTTC. It is translated as CASSQDISYEQYF. The V gene is TRBV4-2, the J gene TRBJ2-7; unclear D gene. The V gene lost 0 bases and the J gene lost 1 base, with 4 bases spanning the gap. The CDR3 has 13 residues. From germline, CDR1 is LGHNA and CDR2 YNFKEQ.

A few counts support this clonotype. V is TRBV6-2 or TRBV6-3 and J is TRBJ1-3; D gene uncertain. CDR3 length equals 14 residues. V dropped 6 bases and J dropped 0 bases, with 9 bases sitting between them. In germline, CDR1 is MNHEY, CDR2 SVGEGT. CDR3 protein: CASSEPHSGNTIYF. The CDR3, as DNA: TGTGCCAGCAGCGAGCCCCACTCTGGAAACACCATATATTTT.

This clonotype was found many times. The CDR3 DNA reads as TGCGCCAGCAGCCATGGGGCACAGGGGGCTAACGAGCAGTACTTC. Translating it yields CASSHGAQGANEQYF. The chain uses TRBV5-1 and TRBJ2-7, with 9 bases identical to TRBD1. Losses at the gene ends were 4 bases for V and 5 bases for J; bases not matched to a gene: 10. There are 15 residues in the CDR3. The germline CDR1 and CDR2 sequences are SGHRS and YFSETQ.

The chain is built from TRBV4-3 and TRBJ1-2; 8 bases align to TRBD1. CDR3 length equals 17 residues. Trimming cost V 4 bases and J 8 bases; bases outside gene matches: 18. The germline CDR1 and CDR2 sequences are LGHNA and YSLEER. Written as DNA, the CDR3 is TGCGCCAGCAGCCGGGAGGTCAGGGGGCCGATACGCGAGGGCTACACCTTC. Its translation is CASSREVRGPIREGYTF.

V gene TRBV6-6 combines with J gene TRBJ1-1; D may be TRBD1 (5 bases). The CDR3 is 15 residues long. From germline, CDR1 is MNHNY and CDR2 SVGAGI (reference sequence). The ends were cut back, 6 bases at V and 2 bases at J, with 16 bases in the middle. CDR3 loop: CASSRGFPGNTEAFF. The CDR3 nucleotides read TGTGCCAGCAGCCGGGGGTTCCCGGGAAACACTGAAGCTTTCTTT.

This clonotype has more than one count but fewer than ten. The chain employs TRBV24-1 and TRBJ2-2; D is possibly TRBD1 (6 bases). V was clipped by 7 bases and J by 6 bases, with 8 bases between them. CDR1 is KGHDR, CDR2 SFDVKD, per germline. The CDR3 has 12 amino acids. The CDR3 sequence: CATRPGAGELFF. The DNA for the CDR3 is TGTGCCACCAGACCAGGGGCCGGGGAGCTGTTTTTT.

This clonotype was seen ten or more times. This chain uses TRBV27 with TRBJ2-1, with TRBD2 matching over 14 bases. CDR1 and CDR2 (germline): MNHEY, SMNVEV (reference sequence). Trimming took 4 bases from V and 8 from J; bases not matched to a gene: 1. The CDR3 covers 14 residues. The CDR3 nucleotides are TGTGCCAGCAGTTGGACTAGCGGGAGGTATGAGCAGTTCTTC. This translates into CASSWTSGRYEQFF.

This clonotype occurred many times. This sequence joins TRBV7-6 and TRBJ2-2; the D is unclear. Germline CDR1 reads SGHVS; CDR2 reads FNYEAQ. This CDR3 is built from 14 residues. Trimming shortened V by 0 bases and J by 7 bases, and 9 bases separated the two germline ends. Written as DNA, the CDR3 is TGTGCCAGCAGCTTAGCCCCAGTCCTCGGGGAGCTGTTTTTT. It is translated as CASSLAPVLGELFF.

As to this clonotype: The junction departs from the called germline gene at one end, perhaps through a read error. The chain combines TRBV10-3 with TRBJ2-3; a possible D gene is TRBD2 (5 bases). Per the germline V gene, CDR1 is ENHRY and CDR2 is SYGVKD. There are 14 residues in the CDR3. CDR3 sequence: CDINEGERTDTQYF. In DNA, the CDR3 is TGTGACATCAATGAGGGAGAGCGCACAGATACGCAGTATTTT.

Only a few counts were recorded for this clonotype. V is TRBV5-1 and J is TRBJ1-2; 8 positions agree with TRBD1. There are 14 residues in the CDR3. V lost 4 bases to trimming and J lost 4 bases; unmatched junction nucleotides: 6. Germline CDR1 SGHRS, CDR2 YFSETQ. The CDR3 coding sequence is TGCGCCAGCAGCGCCGGACAGGGCGGCTATGGCTACACCTTC. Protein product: CASSAGQGGYGYTF.

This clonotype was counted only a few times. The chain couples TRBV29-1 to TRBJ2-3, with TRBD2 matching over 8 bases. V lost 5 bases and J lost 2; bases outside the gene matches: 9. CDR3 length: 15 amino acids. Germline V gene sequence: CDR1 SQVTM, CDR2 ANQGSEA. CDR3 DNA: TGCAGCGTTACAATCGGGGGGGCTCCCACAGATACGCAGTATTTT. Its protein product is CSVTIGGAPTDTQYF.

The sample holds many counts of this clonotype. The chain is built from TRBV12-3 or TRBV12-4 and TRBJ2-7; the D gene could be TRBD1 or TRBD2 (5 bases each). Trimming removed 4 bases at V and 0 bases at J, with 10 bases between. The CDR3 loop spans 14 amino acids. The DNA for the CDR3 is TGTGCCAGCAGTTCAGGGACCTCCTCCTACGAGCAGTACTTC. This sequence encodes CASSSGTSSYEQYF.

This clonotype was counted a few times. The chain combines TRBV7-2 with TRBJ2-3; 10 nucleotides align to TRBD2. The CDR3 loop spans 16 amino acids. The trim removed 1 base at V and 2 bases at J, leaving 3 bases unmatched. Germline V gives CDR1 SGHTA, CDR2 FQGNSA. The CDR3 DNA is TGTGCCAGCAGCTTAGTCGGGACTAGCGCCACAGATACGCAGTATTTT. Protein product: CASSLVGTSATDTQYF.

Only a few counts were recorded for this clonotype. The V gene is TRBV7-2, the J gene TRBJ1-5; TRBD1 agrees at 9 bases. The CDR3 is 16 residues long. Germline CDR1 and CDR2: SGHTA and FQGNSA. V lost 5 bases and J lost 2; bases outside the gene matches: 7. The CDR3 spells CASSAQGAMGNQPQHF. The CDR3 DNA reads TGTGCCAGCAGCGCACAGGGGGCTATGGGCAATCAGCCCCAGCATTTT.

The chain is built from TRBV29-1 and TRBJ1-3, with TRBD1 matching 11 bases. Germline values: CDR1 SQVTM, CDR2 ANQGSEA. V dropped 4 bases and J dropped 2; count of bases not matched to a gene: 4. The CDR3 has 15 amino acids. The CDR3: CSVVPGQGAGNTIYF. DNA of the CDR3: TGCAGCGTTGTTCCGGGACAGGGGGCTGGAAACACCATATATTTT.

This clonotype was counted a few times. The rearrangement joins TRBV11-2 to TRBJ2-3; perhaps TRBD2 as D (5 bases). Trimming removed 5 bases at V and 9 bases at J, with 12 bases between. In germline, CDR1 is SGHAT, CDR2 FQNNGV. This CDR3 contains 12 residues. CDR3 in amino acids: CASSMTTRTQYF. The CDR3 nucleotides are TGTGCCAGCAGCATGACTACGCGCACGCAGTATTTT.

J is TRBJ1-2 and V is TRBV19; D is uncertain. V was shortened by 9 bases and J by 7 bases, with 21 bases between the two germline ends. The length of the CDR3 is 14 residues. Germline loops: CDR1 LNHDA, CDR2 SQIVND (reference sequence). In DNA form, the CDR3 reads TGTGCCAGCACGGACGGCAGAGGATCGTCTGGCTACACCTTC. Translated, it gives CASTDGRGSSGYTF. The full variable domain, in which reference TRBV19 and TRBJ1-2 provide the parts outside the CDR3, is DGGITQSPKYLFRKEGQNVTLSCEQNLNHDAMYWYRQDPGQGLRLIYYSQIVNDFQKGDIAEGYSVSREKKESFPLTVTSAQKNPTAFYLCASTDGRGSSGYTFGSGTRLTVV.

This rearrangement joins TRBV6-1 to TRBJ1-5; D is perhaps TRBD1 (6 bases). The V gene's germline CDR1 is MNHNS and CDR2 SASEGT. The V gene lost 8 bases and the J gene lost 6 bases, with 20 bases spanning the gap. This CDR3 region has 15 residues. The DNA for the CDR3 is TGTGCCAGCGAAATCAAAGGGGGGGGCACTCAGCCCCAGCATTTT. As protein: CASEIKGGGTQPQHF.

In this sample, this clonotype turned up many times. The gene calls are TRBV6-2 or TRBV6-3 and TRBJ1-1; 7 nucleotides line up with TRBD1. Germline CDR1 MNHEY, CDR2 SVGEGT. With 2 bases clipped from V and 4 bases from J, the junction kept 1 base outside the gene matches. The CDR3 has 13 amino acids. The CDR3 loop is CASSYNRGTEAFF. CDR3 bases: TGTGCCAGCAGTTACAACAGGGGCACTGAAGCTTTCTTT.

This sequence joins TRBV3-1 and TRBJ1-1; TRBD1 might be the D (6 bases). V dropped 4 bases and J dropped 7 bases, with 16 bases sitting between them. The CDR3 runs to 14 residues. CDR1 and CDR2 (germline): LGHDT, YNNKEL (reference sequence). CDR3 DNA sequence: TGTGCCAGCAGCCTCGGGGGAGGGGGGAGTGAAGCTTTCTTT. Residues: CASSLGGGGSEAFF.